What follows are 6 T cell receptor beta chains derived from one specimen sequenced in a study of blood T cell repertoires in COVID-19. Measured with immunoSEQ multiplex PCR; TCRdb has only the in-frame clones, and not every one. In the table there are approximately 350,000 clones, around nine tenths of which are singletons. The sequenced sample consisted of peripheral blood. These receptors were obtained from a woman in her 70s with COVID-19, enrolled during active disease.

V usage is TRBV19 and J usage is TRBJ1-2, with a weak D call TRBD1 (6 bases). This CDR3 contains 14 residues. Germline CDR1 LNHDA, CDR2 SQIVND (reference sequence). V lost 5 bases, J lost 4 bases, and 14 bases lay in between. The CDR3 reads CASSSRQERYGYTF. In nucleotides, the CDR3 is TGTGCCAGTAGTTCTCGACAGGAACGCTATGGCTACACCTTC. The full variable domain, completed using reference TRBV19 and TRBJ1-2, is DGGITQSPKYLFRKEGQNVTLSCEQNLNHDAMYWYRQDPGQGLRLIYYSQIVNDFQKGDIAEGYSVSREKKESFPLTVTSAQKNPTAFYLCASSSRQERYGYTFGSGTRLTVV.

The chain joins TRBV2 to TRBJ1-4; the D is unclear. Germline-derived CDR1 and CDR2 are SNHLY and FYNNEI. The CDR3 runs to 12 residues. V was trimmed by 3 bases and J by 9 bases, leaving 8 bases between them. CDR3 coding DNA: TGTGCCAGCAGTGACTCTCAGAAAAAACTGTTTTTT. Translation: CASSDSQKKLFF.

This chain uses TRBV19 with TRBJ2-7, with D maybe TRBD2 (5 bases). This CDR3 has 12 residues. Germline lookup yields CDR1 LNHDA and CDR2 SQIVND (reference sequence). Trimming stripped 9 bases from V and 3 bases from J, with 12 bases between. CDR3 in DNA: TGTGCCAGCGGACTGACGGACTACGAGCAGTACTTC. Translated, it gives CASGLTDYEQYF. The full variable domain, completed using reference TRBV19 and TRBJ2-7, is DGGITQSPKYLFRKEGQNVTLSCEQNLNHDAMYWYRQDPGQGLRLIYYSQIVNDFQKGDIAEGYSVSREKKESFPLTVTSAQKNPTAFYLCASGLTDYEQYFGPGTRLTVT.

The chain carries TRBV19 and TRBJ1-2; D unresolved. The V and J ends lost 6 bases and 8 bases respectively, with 19 bases between them. CDR1 and CDR2 from the germline V gene are LNHDA and SQIVND (reference sequence). The CDR3 has 14 amino acids. The CDR3 here is CASSESAVRRGYTF. CDR3 coding DNA: TGTGCCAGTAGCGAGTCCGCCGTTCGGAGGGGCTACACCTTC.

The J gene is TRBJ2-3, the V gene TRBV9, with 10 bases lining up with TRBD2. The junction had 9 bases not matched to a gene; V was cut back by 0 bases and J by 2 bases. The germline CDR1 and CDR2 sequences are SGDLS and YYNGEE. The CDR3 totals 18 residues. Here the CDR3 reads CASSVATSAGGYTDTQYF. Here the CDR3 DNA reads TGTGCCAGCAGCGTAGCTACTTCAGCGGGGGGGTACACAGATACGCAGTATTTT. The complete variable domain, with remaining parts taken from reference TRBV9 and TRBJ2-3, reads DSGVTQTPKHLITATGQRVTLRCSPRSGDLSVYWYQQSLDQGLQFLIQYYNGEERAKGNILERFSAQQFPDLHSELNLSSLELGDSALYFCASSVATSAGGYTDTQYFGPGTRLTVL.

V and J are TRBV2 and TRBJ2-5; 9 bases map to TRBD2. Germline CDR1 and CDR2: SNHLY and FYNNEI. The length of the CDR3 is 18 residues. V was clipped by 2 bases and J by 4 bases; unmatched bases: 14. The CDR3 DNA sequence: TGTGCCAGCAGTGAAAGGGGGCGGGCTAGCGGGGTAAGAGAGACCCAGTACTTC. Protein product: CASSERGRASGVRETQYF.